Each of the 29 T cell receptor beta chains below was sequenced from the same sample in a study of identical twins (dated by TCRdb to about 2016). To prepare the library, 5' RACE was applied. Instrument used: Illumina HiSeq 2000. TCRdb reanalyzed the raw reads on its own, using fastp at Q25 for trimming and MiXCR for clone calling, and kept in-frame beta chains. All rows with the same CDR3 protein become a single entry with the most common DNA and genes. Present in this sample are around 1.7 million distinct CDR3 sequences, around 33% of which were seen just once. The ten top clones hold more than 0.25% of the sample. Sequencing input: cord blood. The receptors originated from a newborn girl in good health.

This clonotype showed up just a few times. V and J are TRBV14 and TRBJ2-5; 7 positions match TRBD1. Germline lookup yields CDR1 SGHDN and CDR2 FVKESK. Losses at the gene ends were 4 bases for V and 1 base for J; bases not matched to a gene: 6. The CDR3 extends over 15 amino acids. CDR3 sequence (DNA): TGTGCCAGCAGCCTACAGACAGGGCCCCAAGAGACCCAGTACTTC. This gives the protein CASSLQTGPQETQYF.

The V call is TRBV3-1, the J call TRBJ1-6, with D possibly matching TRBD1 (5 bases). Germline values: CDR1 LGHDT, CDR2 YNNKEL (reference sequence). V was shortened by 0 bases and J by 9 bases, with 12 bases between the two germline ends. The CDR3 extends over 15 amino acids. CDR3 residues: CASSQDGARGSPLHF. The DNA of the CDR3 is TGTGCCAGCAGCCAAGATGGGGCCCGGGGTTCACCCCTCCACTTT.

This clonotype has just a few counts. The chain recombines TRBV12-3 or TRBV12-4 with TRBJ1-4, with a possible D match to TRBD1 (5 bases). The V end lost 5 bases, the J end lost 7 bases, and 14 bases lay between the germline ends. The CDR3 runs 14 residues. The chain's CDR3 is CASSRDGFLEKLFF. CDR3 coding DNA: TGTGCCAGCAGTCGGGACGGATTCCTTGAAAAACTGTTTTTT.

This clonotype appeared a few times. The V call is TRBV3-1, the J call TRBJ1-1, with a weak D call TRBD1 (6 bases). The CDR3 consists of 18 residues. Between the trimmed V and J ends, which lost 4 bases and 4 bases, there was a span of 25 bases. CDR1 is LGHDT, CDR2 YNNKEL, per germline (reference sequence). The CDR3 region is CASSLTKQGPTILTEAFF. CDR3 bases: TGTGCCAGCAGCCTAACCAAACAGGGTCCCACCATTCTCACTGAAGCTTTCTTT.

This chain links TRBV27 with TRBJ2-7; D might be TRBD1 or TRBD2, each matching 5 bases. The CDR3 covers 14 residues. Germline V CDR1 and CDR2: MNHEY, SMNVEV (reference sequence). Trimming cost V 2 bases and J 5 bases, with 13 bases left between them. The CDR3 sequence is CASSLQGPGDEQYF. CDR3 coding DNA: TGTGCCAGCAGTTTACAGGGACCCGGAGACGAGCAGTACTTC.

This clonotype was seen more than once but under ten times. The CDR3, as DNA: TGCAGTGCTAGAGACTCGGCCAGGGGGGCGGAGACCCAGTACTTC. This encodes CSARDSARGAETQYF. V usage is TRBV20-1 and J usage is TRBJ2-5; a weak D match, TRBD1 (7 bases). The CDR3 length is 15 residues. Trimming left V 0 bases short and J 5 bases short, with 16 bases between. The germline V gene has CDR1 DFQATT and CDR2 SNEGSKA (reference sequence).

This clonotype was observed once. The genes are TRBV4-1 and TRBJ2-4; 14 bases agree with TRBD2. The end of the DNA is better explained by TRBJ2-7, so the J call may be wrong. The length of the CDR3 is 18 residues. CDR1 is MGHRA, CDR2 YSYEKL, per germline. CDR3 bases: TGCGCCAGCAGCCAAATCGGACTAGCGGGGGGCGAAACCTACGAGCAGTACTTC. It specifies CASSQIGLAGGETYEQYF.

This clonotype was observed a handful of times. The J gene is TRBJ2-7, the V gene TRBV6-1; no clear D gene. Trimming removed 7 bases at V and 3 bases at J, with 19 bases between. CDR1 is MNHNS, CDR2 SASEGT, per germline. The CDR3 has 15 residues. In DNA form, the CDR3 reads TGTGCCAGCACCCTACCGAATGGGGATATCTACGAGCAGTACTTC. Translated: CASTLPNGDIYEQYF.

This chain joins TRBV13 and TRBJ2-1, with 7 bases that match TRBD2. There are 15 residues in the CDR3. V lost 5 bases to trimming and J lost 10 bases; unmatched junction nucleotides: 14. From germline, CDR1 is PRHDT and CDR2 FYEKMQ (reference sequence). The CDR3 loop is CASSPPGLPYDEQFF. For the CDR3, the DNA is TGTGCCAGCAGCCCACCGGGACTACCCTATGACGAGCAGTTCTTC.

On this clonotype itself: Lacking the conserved final phenylalanine or tryptophan, this CDR3 likely reflects a read error. The rearrangement joins TRBV20-1 to TRBJ2-3; D is undetermined. Germline V lookup: CDR1 DFQATT, CDR2 SNEGSKA (reference sequence). This CDR3 region has 12 residues. Trimming removed 3 bases from V and 3 bases from J, with 7 bases in between. The CDR3 loop reads CSASRQTDTQYV. The CDR3 DNA reads TGCAGTGCTAGTAGGCAAACAGATACGCAGTATGTT.

The genes are TRBV20-1 and TRBJ2-3; D possibly corresponds to TRBD2 (6 bases). The CDR3 runs to 15 residues. The germline CDR1 and CDR2 sequences are DFQATT and SNEGSKA (reference sequence). With 1 base removed from V and 0 bases from J, the gap between germline ends came to 11 bases. The DNA of the CDR3 is TGCAGTGCTAGAGGGCTAGCGTATAGCACAGATACGCAGTATTTT. This codes for CSARGLAYSTDTQYF.

The chain joins TRBV7-6 to TRBJ2-3; D not resolved. The CDR3 consists of 14 residues. The germline CDR1 and CDR2 sequences are SGHVS and FNYEAQ. The germline V and J ends were trimmed by 2 bases and 2 bases, with 8 bases remaining between them. The CDR3 sequence: CASSLIPNTDTQYF. CDR3 DNA sequence: TGTGCCAGCAGCTTAATTCCTAACACAGATACGCAGTATTTT.

The chain combines TRBV30 with TRBJ2-2, with TRBD1 matching over 9 bases. The V and J ends lost 3 bases and 4 bases, in that order; junction bases with no gene match: 9. Germline-derived CDR1 and CDR2 are GTSNPN and SVGIG (reference sequence). The CDR3 is 16 amino acids. CDR3 in amino acids: CAWRETGTGPTGELFF. DNA for the CDR3: TGTGCCTGGAGGGAGACCGGGACAGGGCCCACCGGGGAGCTGTTTTTT.

The V gene is TRBV2, the J gene TRBJ2-2; D unclear. Germline loops: CDR1 SNHLY, CDR2 FYNNEI. This CDR3 comprises 14 residues. Trimming stripped 2 bases from V and 1 base from J, with 5 bases between. The CDR3 loop reads CASSELQNTGELFF. The CDR3 bases are TGTGCCAGCAGTGAACTTCAGAACACCGGGGAGCTGTTTTTT. Supplemented by reference TRBV2 and TRBJ2-2, the full variable domain reads EPEVTQTPSHQVTQMGQEVILRCVPISNHLYFYWYRQILGQKVEFLVSFYNNEISEKSEIFDDQFSVERPDGSNFTLKIRSTKLEDSAMYFCASSELQNTGELFFGEGSRLTVL.

This clonotype was picked up a small number of times. The chain couples TRBV5-1 to TRBJ1-1; tentatively, D is TRBD1 (5 bases). The V gene's germline CDR1 is SGHRS and CDR2 YFSETQ. V dropped 7 bases and J dropped 1 base, with 11 bases sitting between them. The CDR3 consists of 13 residues. The CDR3 DNA follows: TGCGCCAGCGCCTCTACAGGGAACACTGAAGCTTTCTTT. Protein product: CASASTGNTEAFF.

The CDR3 nucleotides are TGCAGTGCCGAACCCCGAACAGATACGCAGTATTTT. Translation gives CSAEPRTDTQYF. V is TRBV20-1 and J is TRBJ2-3; D not resolved. Germline V lookup: CDR1 DFQATT, CDR2 SNEGSKA (reference sequence). This CDR3 spans 12 amino acids. V was trimmed by 6 bases and J by 3 bases, leaving 10 bases between them.

This clonotype was recorded many times. The chain recombines TRBV14 with TRBJ2-5, with a tentative D call TRBD2 (6 bases). Trimming cost V 1 base and J 0 bases, with 9 bases left between them. Germline V gene data show CDR1 as SGHDN and CDR2 as FVKESK. This CDR3 has 15 residues. CDR3 sequence: CASSQVGGYQETQYF. CDR3 nucleotides: TGTGCCAGCAGCCAAGTTGGGGGGTACCAAGAGACCCAGTACTTC. Variable domain in full (rest from reference TRBV14 and TRBJ2-5): EAGVTQFPSHSVIEKGQTVTLRCDPISGHDNLYWYRRVMGKEIKFLLHFVKESKQDESGMPNNRFLAERTGGTYSTLKVQPAELEDSGVYFCASSQVGGYQETQYFGPGTRLLVL.

V is TRBV6-6 and J is TRBJ1-1; D call uncertain. The CDR3 has 11 residues. The V gene lost 7 bases and the J gene lost 0 bases, with 3 bases spanning the gap. Germline CDR1 is MNHNY and CDR2 is SVGAGI (reference sequence). The CDR3 loop reads CASIVNTEAFF. The CDR3 region has the DNA TGTGCCAGCATCGTGAACACTGAAGCTTTCTTT.

This clonotype was recorded many times. The chain uses TRBV29-1 and TRBJ2-5; D gene unclear. CDR1 is SQVTM and CDR2 is ANQGSEA in the germline V gene. CDR3 length equals 12 residues. The ends were cut back, 3 bases at V and 5 bases at J, with 10 bases in the middle. In DNA, the CDR3 is TGCAGCGTTGATGCGCAGTCGGAGACCCAGTACTTC. It is translated as CSVDAQSETQYF.

This clonotype occurred a few times. This chain uses TRBV20-1 with TRBJ2-6; D uncertain. V lost 3 bases and J 2 bases, leaving 8 bases between the germline ends. Germline CDR1 reads DFQATT; CDR2 reads SNEGSKA (reference sequence). This CDR3 region has 14 residues. The CDR3, as DNA: TGCAGTGCTAGCCACAAAACTGGGGCCAACGTCCTGACTTTC. Its protein product is CSASHKTGANVLTF.

The table lists this clonotype with a few counts. The V gene is TRBV7-2, the J gene TRBJ2-3, with 8 bases that match TRBD2. Trimming removed 4 bases from V and 4 bases from J; junction bases left unmatched: 7. The CDR3 consists of 15 residues. Germline CDR1 is SGHTA and CDR2 is FQGNSA. CDR3 region: CASSSGTSFADTQYF. CDR3 nucleotide sequence: TGTGCCAGCAGCTCCGGGACTAGTTTTGCAGATACGCAGTATTTT.

This clonotype has just one count. The chain carries TRBV20-1 and TRBJ1-1; no definite D call. The germline CDR1 and CDR2 sequences are DFQATT and SNEGSKA (reference sequence). The CDR3 runs to 11 residues. CDR3 sequence: CAYSVTTEAFF. The CDR3 coding sequence is TGCGCTTATTCGGTTACAACTGAAGCTTTCTTT.

This clonotype was observed a handful of times. This chain joins TRBV5-1 and TRBJ1-4; D is possibly TRBD1 (5 bases). Per the germline V gene, CDR1 is SGHRS and CDR2 is YFSETQ. V was cut by 4 bases and J by 5 bases, with 12 bases left in between. The CDR3 has 14 residues. This CDR3 is CASSVAGTNEKLFF. As DNA, the CDR3 is TGCGCCAGCAGCGTCGCAGGGACGAATGAAAAACTGTTTTTT.

This clonotype has more than one count but fewer than ten. V and J are TRBV5-6 and TRBJ2-4; D possibly corresponds to TRBD2 (6 bases). In germline, CDR1 is SGHDT, CDR2 YYEEEE. This CDR3 is 15 amino acids long. V shed 4 bases and J shed 13 bases, with 24 bases lying between them. CDR3 DNA: TGTGCCAGCAGCGTGGGGATTCTAGAGTCGGGGGAGCAGTACTTC. Translated: CASSVGILESGEQYF.

CDR3 in DNA: TGCAGCGTTACCGGGGACAGGGCCCACGAGCAGTACTTC. This gives the protein CSVTGDRAHEQYF. The rearrangement uses TRBV29-1 and TRBJ2-7, with 9 bases matching TRBD1. The CDR3 extends over 13 amino acids. Germline trimming cut 5 bases from V and 5 bases from J; bases unmatched to any gene: 7. Germline loops: CDR1 SQVTM, CDR2 ANQGSEA.

The chain uses TRBV7-8 and TRBJ2-7; D is ambiguous. The end of the DNA is better explained by TRBJ2-5, so the J call may be wrong. In germline, CDR1 is SGHVS, CDR2 FQNEAQ. The CDR3 runs 14 residues. CDR3 region: CASSLRLRRETQYF. The CDR3 nucleotides read TGTGCCAGCAGCTTAAGGCTGAGGCGAGAGACCCAGTACTTC.

Only a few counts were recorded for this clonotype. The rearrangement links TRBV27 to TRBJ1-1; D ambiguous. The V end lost 7 bases, the J end lost 1 base, and 10 bases lay between the germline ends. The CDR3 spans 13 residues. Per the germline V gene, CDR1 is MNHEY and CDR2 is SMNVEV (reference sequence). The CDR3 reads CASTYDPNTEAFF. The CDR3, as DNA: TGTGCCAGCACCTATGACCCGAACACTGAAGCTTTCTTT.

This rearrangement joins TRBV10-3 to TRBJ2-1; 8 bases line up with TRBD2. J lost 4 bases, V lost 6 bases, and 5 bases had no gene match. The CDR3 is 14 amino acids. CDR1 ENHRY and CDR2 SYGVKD come from the germline V gene. The CDR3 region is CAISSGGRYNEQFF. The CDR3 nucleotides read TGTGCCATCAGCTCGGGGGGGCGTTACAATGAGCAGTTCTTC.

This clonotype turned up a few times. V gene TRBV3-1 combines with J gene TRBJ2-3; D possibly corresponds to TRBD2 (6 bases). The CDR3 length is 16 residues. Trimming shortened V by 5 bases and J by 0 bases, and 15 bases separated the two germline ends. CDR1 is LGHDT, CDR2 YNNKEL, per germline (reference sequence). CDR3 region: CASSSSPGLSTDTQYF. In DNA, the CDR3 is TGTGCCAGCAGCTCCTCCCCGGGACTGAGCACAGATACGCAGTATTTT.